The 15 T cell receptor beta chains presented below share a single source sample, sequenced in a study of shared clonotypes between healthy human individuals (dated by TCRdb to the early 2020s). Library generation was performed with the immunoSEQ multiplex PCR assay. TCRdb stores this immuneACCESS table with in-frame sequences only. Part of the clones is absent; in the studies checked, under half of the shortfall reflects unresolved V genes, and no reason is known for the rest. The sample table contains 2 million to 3 million clones; only one count was recorded for over 85% of them. 0.35% to 0.45% of the sample belongs to the ten largest clones. The sequenced sample was naive CD4+ T cells from PBMCs. Per the publication, the cell subset or site label means: CD45RA+ positively selected. Receptors were obtained from a man aged 18 to 30 in good health. Some clones in this sample may be carry-over from other donors' samples.

The chain joins TRBV7-3 to TRBJ2-1; TRBD2 aligns across 13 bases. CDR1 and CDR2 (germline): SGHTA, FQGTGA. This CDR3 has 17 amino acids. V lost 2 bases and J lost 6; bases outside the gene matches: 7. CDR3 DNA sequence: TGTGCCAGCAGCTTATCGAGTGGACTAGCGGGAGTCAATGAGCAGTTCTTC. It encodes CASSLSSGLAGVNEQFF.

This clone came up once. The chain employs TRBV19 and TRBJ1-4; 9 nucleotides line up with TRBD1. Germline assignment: CDR1 LNHDA and CDR2 SQIVND (reference sequence). The ends lost 3 bases at V and 6 bases at J; junction bases unmatched: 2. The CDR3 consists of 14 residues. CDR3 bases: TGTGCCAGTAGTATCGGGACAGGGTATGAAAAACTGTTTTTT. This gives the protein CASSIGTGYEKLFF.

The V gene is TRBV28, the J gene TRBJ1-5; D uncertain. Germline V gene data show CDR1 as MDHEN and CDR2 as SYDVKM. The ends were cut back, 8 bases at V and 0 bases at J, with 8 bases in the middle. The CDR3 is 13 residues long. The CDR3 reads CASENPSNQPQHF. The CDR3 DNA is TGTGCCAGCGAAAACCCTAGCAATCAGCCCCAGCATTTT.

The genes are TRBV9 and TRBJ2-7; no firm D call. With 1 base removed from V and 3 bases from J, the gap between germline ends came to 11 bases. The germline CDR1 and CDR2 sequences are SGDLS and YYNGEE. This CDR3 is 14 amino acids long. CDR3 in DNA: TGTGCCAGCAGCGTATCCCCAGTCAACTACGAGCAGTACTTC. It encodes CASSVSPVNYEQYF. Drawing the rest from reference TRBV9 and TRBJ2-7, the complete variable domain is DSGVTQTPKHLITATGQRVTLRCSPRSGDLSVYWYQQSLDQGLQFLIQYYNGEERAKGNILERFSAQQFPDLHSELNLSSLELGDSALYFCASSVSPVNYEQYFGPGTRLTVT.

J is TRBJ1-5 and V is TRBV4-1; the match to TRBD1 covers 7 bases. Germline CDR1 reads MGHRA; CDR2 reads YSYEKL. The length of the CDR3 is 20 residues. Losses at the gene ends were 0 bases for V and 2 bases for J; bases not matched to a gene: 16. CDR3 coding DNA: TGCGCCAGCAGCCAAGATAGTCGCAGGGGGGGTGGATTTGGCAATCAGCCCCAGCATTTT. Its translation: CASSQDSRRGGGFGNQPQHF.

The J gene is TRBJ2-1, the V gene TRBV7-3; 7 positions agree with TRBD2. Trimming at V came to 5 bases and at J to 8 bases, leaving 12 bases not matched to a gene. The CDR3 extends over 15 amino acids. CDR1 is SGHTA and CDR2 is FQGTGA in the germline V gene. CDR3 residues: CASSAQPPGRDEQFF. The CDR3 DNA reads as TGTGCCAGCAGCGCGCAACCCCCAGGGAGGGATGAGCAGTTCTTC.

This clone was recorded once. Other DNA sequences in the sample encode the same CDR3. CDR3 nucleotides: TGTGCCAGCAGTAAGGGGGGAAGTAAGGAGACCCAGTACTTC. The encoded protein is CASSKGGSKETQYF. V and J are TRBV28 and TRBJ2-5; D tentatively reads TRBD1 or TRBD2 (6 bases each). The V gene lost 5 bases and the J gene lost 5 bases, with 15 bases spanning the gap. Germline CDR1 reads MDHEN; CDR2 reads SYDVKM. The CDR3 covers 14 residues.

The chain employs TRBV28 and TRBJ2-5; 7 positions match TRBD2. Germline V gene lookup returns CDR1 MDHEN and CDR2 SYDVKM. The CDR3 contains 13 residues. V shed 11 bases and J 7 bases; nucleotides not matched to a gene: 13. The CDR3 loop is CASGGGPDWTQYF. The CDR3 DNA follows: TGTGCCTCGGGGGGAGGACCCGACTGGACCCAGTACTTC.

This clone was detected once. V gene TRBV27 combines with J gene TRBJ2-7; 10 bases line up with TRBD1. The CDR3 loop spans 17 amino acids. Germline-derived CDR1 and CDR2 are MNHEY and SMNVEV (reference sequence). The trim removed 2 bases at V and 5 bases at J, leaving 12 bases unmatched. This CDR3 is CASSLPKGQGGDHEQYF. CDR3 bases: TGTGCCAGCAGTTTACCCAAAGGACAGGGGGGTGATCACGAGCAGTACTTC.

The rearrangement links TRBV29-1 to TRBJ2-7; 8 bases are a match to TRBD1. The V segment lost 4 bases and the J segment 2 bases; nucleotides outside the gene matches: 7. Germline CDR1 is SQVTM and CDR2 is ANQGSEA. The CDR3 has 14 residues. CDR3 sequence (DNA): TGCAGCGTTGTTAGAGGGACAGGACCCTACGAGCAGTACTTC. Protein sequence: CSVVRGTGPYEQYF.

The chain combines TRBV18 with TRBJ1-1; 8 nucleotides match TRBD1. Germline values: CDR1 KGHSH, CDR2 LQKENI. V was pared by 0 bases and J by 9 bases, with 3 bases of the junction left unmatched. This CDR3 has 13 amino acids. The CDR3 here is CASSPPGTGQAFF. CDR3 coding DNA: TGTGCCAGCTCACCACCGGGGACAGGACAAGCTTTCTTT. Combining the CDR3 with reference TRBV18 and TRBJ1-1 gives the whole variable domain NAGVMQNPRHLVRRRGQEARLRCSPMKGHSHVYWYRQLPEEGLKFMVYLQKENIIDESGMPKERFSAEFPKEGPSILRIQQVVRGDSAAYFCASSPPGTGQAFFGQGTRLTVV.

The chain carries TRBV6-5 and TRBJ1-6; 8 positions match TRBD1. V dropped 2 bases and J dropped 8; count of bases not matched to a gene: 8. The CDR3 is 16 amino acids. CDR1 is MNHEY, CDR2 SVGAGI, per germline. The CDR3 DNA reads TGTGCCAGCAGTTACCTCCAGGACAGGGCCTATTCACCCCTCCACTTT. Translation gives CASSYLQDRAYSPLHF.

The CDR3 protein is CASLPGGGNEQFF. For the CDR3, the DNA is TGTGCCAGCCTACCCGGGGGAGGGAATGAGCAGTTCTTC. The chain recombines TRBV6-5 with TRBJ2-1; 7 bases are shared with TRBD2. The CDR3 runs 13 residues. Trimming took 8 bases from V and 7 from J; bases not matched to a gene: 8. The germline gives CDR1 MNHEY, CDR2 SVGAGI.

This chain joins TRBV28 and TRBJ2-5, with D possibly being TRBD1 (5 bases). Trimming shortened V by 2 bases and J by 4 bases, and 14 bases separated the two germline ends. Germline V gene lookup returns CDR1 MDHEN and CDR2 SYDVKM. The CDR3 extends over 15 amino acids. The CDR3 loop is CASSLRPSGIETQYF. For the CDR3, the DNA is TGTGCCAGCAGTTTACGACCCTCAGGGATAGAGACCCAGTACTTC.

As DNA, the CDR3 is TGTGCCAGCAGCAATACAGGGGGCCCGGGCTACGAGCAGTACTTC. Translating gives CASSNTGGPGYEQYF. This chain links TRBV21-1 with TRBJ2-7; TRBD1 is taken as the D call from the table, unchecked against the DNA. TRBV21-1 represents a pseudogene. The CDR3 contains 15 residues.